The rows below give T cell receptor beta chains drawn from one sample of a study of CD8+ T cells in alopecia areata. The table came from immunoSEQ multiplex PCR; TCRdb's copy has only in-frame clones and leaves some out. The data hold about 210,000 clones, with approximately 72% observed a single time. The sequencing here drew on CD4+ T cells sorted from blood, taken at week 44, from a patient treated with tofacitinib. Receptor source: a human donor with alopecia areata. The CDR3 runs from the conserved cysteine through the conserved F or W. Each record gives: D gene, clone size, J gene, V gene, CDR3 DNA, CDR3 protein. A D gene is named only where the DNA matches it firmly. Rows may omit the clone size; those that give it use once, few, many or a size class.

>-|-|TRBJ1-1|TRBV11-2
TGTGCCAGCAGCTTACGTCCATCCCCGAACACTGAAGCTTTCTTT
CASSLRPSPNTEAFF
>-|-|TRBJ2-1|TRBV7-2
TGTGCCAGCAGCTTAGAAAGTGGTGTAGTGAATGAGCAGTTCTTC
CASSLESGVVNEQFF
>-|-|TRBJ1-6|TRBV5-4
TGTGCCAGCAGCTTGGACAGCTCCTATAATTCACCCCTCCACTTT
CASSLDSSYNSPLHF
>-|-|TRBJ1-5|TRBV30
TGTGCCTGGAGTGTAACAGACAATCAGCCCCAGCATTTT
CAWSVTDNQPQHF
>TRBD1|few|TRBJ2-1|TRBV29-1
TGCAGCGTTGGAGGACAGGGGAGAAATGAGCAGTTCTTC
CSVGGQGRNEQFF
>-|once|TRBJ1-2|TRBV30
TGTGCCTGGAGTGTACCGGCCTATGGCTACACCTTC
CAWSVPAYGYTF
>TRBD2|-|TRBJ2-5|TRBV19
TGTGCCAGTAGTATGGGGCTAGCGGGGGGGCAAGAGACCCAGTACTTC
CASSMGLAGGQETQYF
>-|-|TRBJ2-3|TRBV29-1
TGCAGCGTTGGACGCGGAGATACGCAGTATTTT
CSVGRGDTQYF
>TRBD2|-|TRBJ2-3|TRBV30
TGTGCCTGGAGTGCGCTAGCGGGGGGGTTAGATACGCAGTATTTT
CAWSALAGGLDTQYF
>-|-|TRBJ2-2|TRBV30
TGTGCCTGGACGTGGCAGCCCACCGGGGAGCTGTTTTTT
CAWTWQPTGELFF
>TRBD1|once|TRBJ2-7|TRBV27
TGTGCCAGCAGGACAGCCGGGACAGGGGGCATCGAGCAGTACTTC
CASRTAGTGGIEQYF
>TRBD1|-|TRBJ2-5|TRBV4-2
TGTGCCAGCAGCCCACAGGGGAACCAAGAGACCCAGTACTTC
CASSPQGNQETQYF
>-|few|TRBJ2-7|TRBV9
TGTGCCAGCAGCGTAGCGAACAGGGTGGGCGAGCAGTACTTC
CASSVANRVGEQYF
>-|-|TRBJ2-1|TRBV4-1
TGCGCCAGCAGCCAAGTCTTATCGGGGTCGGGCGCGAATGAGCAGTTCTTC
CASSQVLSGSGANEQFF
>-|-|TRBJ2-7|TRBV5-1
TGCGCCAGCAGCTTGGACAGGGGAGGGTACGAGCAGTACTTC
CASSLDRGGYEQYF
>TRBD1|-|TRBJ2-2|TRBV6-5
TGTGCCAGCCGGACAGGGGGCACCGGGGAGCTGTTTTTT
CASRTGGTGELFF